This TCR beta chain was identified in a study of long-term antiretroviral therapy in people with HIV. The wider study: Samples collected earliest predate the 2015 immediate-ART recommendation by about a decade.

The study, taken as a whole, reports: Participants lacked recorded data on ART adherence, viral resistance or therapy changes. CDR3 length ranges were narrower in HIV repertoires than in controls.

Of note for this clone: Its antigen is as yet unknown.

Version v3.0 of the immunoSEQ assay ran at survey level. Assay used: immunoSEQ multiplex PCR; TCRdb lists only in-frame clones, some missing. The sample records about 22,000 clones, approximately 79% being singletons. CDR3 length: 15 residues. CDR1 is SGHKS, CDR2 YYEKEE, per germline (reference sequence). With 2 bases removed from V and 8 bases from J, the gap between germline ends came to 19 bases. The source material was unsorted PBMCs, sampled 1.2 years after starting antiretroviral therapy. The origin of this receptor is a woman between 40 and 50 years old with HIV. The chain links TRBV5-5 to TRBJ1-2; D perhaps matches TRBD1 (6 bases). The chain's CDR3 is CASSFIPQGSKGYTF. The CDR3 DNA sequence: TGTGCCAGCAGCTTCATTCCGCAGGGGAGCAAAGGCTACACCTTC.